A selection of T cell receptor beta chains follows, all from one sample in a study of blood T cell repertoires in COVID-19. Clones were sequenced by immunoSEQ multiplex PCR, and TCRdb holds only the in-frame ones, with some missing. The sample shows 200,000 to 250,000 clones, about 91% of them seen only once. Material for sequencing was peripheral blood. These receptors all stem from a man in his thirties or forties with acute or convalescent COVID-19. CDR3s include the opening cysteine and the closing phenylalanine or tryptophan. A D gene is named only where the DNA matches it firmly. Not every row has a clone size; where given, it reads once, few, many or a size class.

.	TRBV5-1	once	TRBJ1-4	13	CASSLGQMEKLFF	TGCGCCAGCAGCTTGGGACAGATGGAAAAACTGTTTTTT
.	TRBV5-8	.	TRBJ1-4	16	CASSLESGSSNEKLFF	TGTGCCAGCAGCTTGGAATCAGGGTCCTCTAATGAAAAACTGTTTTTT
TRBD1	TRBV6-5	.	TRBJ1-2	15	CASSFMTGYGDGYTF	TGTGCCAGCAGTTTTATGACAGGGTATGGGGATGGCTACACCTTC
.	TRBV3-1/TRBV3-2	.	TRBJ1-2	15	CASSQGRSTGNGYTF	TGTGCCAGCAGCCAAGGCCGTAGCACAGGAAATGGCTACACCTTC
.	TRBV12-3/TRBV12-4	.	TRBJ1-1	13	CASSATGKTEAFF	TGTGCCAGCAGTGCAACAGGGAAAACTGAAGCTTTCTTT
TRBD2	TRBV5-1	.	TRBJ2-1	16	CASSLGLAASYNEQFF	TGCGCCAGCAGCCTTGGACTAGCGGCATCCTACAATGAGCAGTTCTTC
.	TRBV1	.	TRBJ2-3	14	CTSSQGRGTDTQYF	TGCACCAGCAGCCAAGGGAGGGGCACAGATACGCAGTATTTT
.	TRBV12-5	.	TRBJ2-1	13	CASGSDSYNEQFF	TGTGCTAGTGGCTCCGACAGTTACAATGAGCAGTTCTTC
.	TRBV4-1	.	TRBJ1-1	18	CASSQRVGTPTPHTEAFF	TGCGCCAGCAGCCAAAGGGTAGGGACACCTACTCCCCACACTGAAGCTTTCTTT
TRBD1	TRBV7-3	.	TRBJ2-1	16	CASSLAAGTGSDEQFF	TGTGCCAGCAGCTTAGCGGCCGGGACAGGGTCCGATGAGCAGTTCTTC
.	TRBV15	.	TRBJ1-6	14	CATSRDHTNSPLHF	TGTGCCACCAGCAGAGATCACACCAATTCACCCCTCCACTTT
TRBD2	TRBV18	.	TRBJ2-3	15	CASSSTLAGTDTQYF	TGTGCCAGCTCATCAACACTAGCGGGGACAGATACGCAGTATTTT
.	TRBV7-9	.	TRBJ2-7	14	CASSLALESYEQYF	TGTGCCAGCAGCTTAGCACTTGAGTCCTACGAGCAGTACTTC
.	TRBV28	.	TRBJ2-7	12	CASSWVAYEQYF	TGTGCCAGCAGTTGGGTAGCTTACGAGCAGTACTTC
.	TRBV27	.	TRBJ1-5	13	CASSFRSNQPQHF	TGTGCCAGCAGTTTCCGTAGCAATCAGCCCCAGCATTTT
TRBD1	TRBV7-2	.	TRBJ2-1	14	CASSSNRGQNEQFF	TGTGCCAGCAGCTCGAACAGGGGGCAAAATGAGCAGTTCTTC
.	TRBV28	.	TRBJ1-2	16	CASSLLREGANYGYTF	TGTGCCAGCAGTTTACTTAGGGAGGGGGCTAACTATGGCTACACCTTC
TRBD1	TRBV7-6	.	TRBJ2-7	14	CASSRTDRAYEQYF	TGTGCCAGCAGCCGCACGGACAGGGCCTACGAGCAGTACTTC
.	TRBV18	.	TRBJ1-1	14	CASSSTGLNTEAFF	TGTGCCAGCTCATCCACAGGGTTGAACACTGAAGCTTTCTTT
.	TRBV29-1	few	TRBJ2-3	12	CSSGKGADTQYF	TGCAGCTCCGGAAAGGGGGCAGATACGCAGTATTTT
TRBD1	TRBV18	.	TRBJ2-7	14	CASSPTGQGFEQYF	TGTGCCAGCTCACCGACTGGACAGGGCTTCGAGCAGTACTTC
TRBD1	TRBV27	few	TRBJ2-7	15	CASSPRTGGPYEQYF	TGTGCCAGCTCCCCCCGGACAGGGGGCCCCTACGAGCAGTACTTC
TRBD2	TRBV5-1	.	TRBJ2-5	16	CASSLGESGGQETQYF	TGCGCCAGCAGCTTGGGAGAGAGCGGGGGACAAGAGACCCAGTACTTC
.	TRBV27	.	TRBJ2-7	12	CASSSGSNEQYF	TGTGCCAGCAGTTCCGGGAGTAACGAGCAGTACTTC
TRBD1	TRBV29-1	.	TRBJ2-5	14	CSVEGTGLRETQYF	TGCAGCGTTGAAGGGACAGGGTTAAGAGAGACCCAGTACTTC
TRBD1	TRBV9	.	TRBJ2-4	14	CASSPGTDKNIQYF	TGTGCCAGCAGCCCGGGGACAGACAAAAACATTCAGTACTTC
TRBD1	TRBV7-9	.	TRBJ2-7	15	CASSQGTGLFYEQYF	TGTGCCAGCAGCCAGGGGACAGGGTTGTTCTACGAGCAGTACTTC
.	TRBV30	.	TRBJ1-2	15	CAWSENRASVYGYTF	TGTGCCTGGAGTGAAAACAGGGCGTCTGTCTATGGCTACACCTTC
TRBD2	TRBV14	.	TRBJ2-7	14	CASSPLGLADEQYF	TGTGCCAGCAGCCCCCTCGGACTAGCAGACGAGCAGTACTTC
TRBD1	TRBV27	.	TRBJ1-1	15	CASSSPLDRESEAFF	TGTGCCAGCAGTTCCCCGTTGGACAGGGAGAGTGAAGCTTTCTTT
.	TRBV30	.	TRBJ1-4	16	CAWSVQGTGINEKLFF	TGTGCCTGGAGTGTACAAGGTACAGGAATTAATGAAAAACTGTTTTTT
TRBD2	TRBV28	few	TRBJ2-7	12	CASHWGLGEQYF	TGTGCCAGCCACTGGGGACTAGGCGAGCAGTACTTC
.	TRBV27	.	TRBJ1-5	14	CASTPRGSNQPQHF	TGTGCCAGCACCCCTCGGGGAAGCAATCAGCCCCAGCATTTT
.	TRBV20-1	once	TRBJ1-5	13	CSASRLRNQPQHF	TGCAGTGCTAGTCGGCTCAGGAATCAGCCCCAGCATTTT
.	TRBV6-1	.	TRBJ1-2	16	CASSELNRAFGYGYTF	TGTGCCAGCAGCGAATTAAACAGGGCCTTTGGGTATGGCTACACCTTC
.	TRBV10-1	.	TRBJ2-4	12	CASSQGSYIQYF	TGCGCCAGCTCCCAGGGTAGCTACATTCAGTACTTC
.	TRBV6-6	.	TRBJ2-3	15	CASSPRGEITDTQYF	TGTGCCAGCAGTCCCCGGGGAGAAATCACAGATACGCAGTATTTT
.	TRBV12-3/TRBV12-4	.	TRBJ1-5	13	CASSSYGDQPQHF	TGTGCCAGCAGTTCCTACGGGGATCAGCCCCAGCATTTT
TRBD1	TRBV7-3	.	TRBJ2-7	15	CASSLTGGASYEQYF	TGTGCCAGCAGCTTAACAGGGGGCGCCTCCTACGAGCAGTACTTC
.	TRBV7-9	.	TRBJ1-3	15	CASSRTQGSGNTIYF	TGTGCCAGCAGCCGTACTCAGGGTTCTGGAAACACCATATATTTT
.	TRBV30	.	TRBJ2-1	15	CAWSDLGHSYNEQFF	TGTGCCTGGAGTGATCTGGGCCACTCCTACAATGAGCAGTTCTTC
.	TRBV10-1	once	TRBJ2-2	14	CASSVQLNTGELFF	TGCGCCAGCAGTGTACAGCTGAACACCGGGGAGCTGTTTTTT
TRBD1	TRBV6-5	.	TRBJ2-5	15	CASSYGQGFRETQYF	TGTGCCAGCAGTTACGGACAGGGGTTCAGAGAGACCCAGTACTTC